One and the same sample provided the 6 T cell receptor beta chains below, sequenced in a study of graft-versus-host responses after intestinal transplantation. The graft tissue was processed, and this released both intraepithelial and lamina propria lymphocytes. Here immunoSEQ multiplex PCR was the method, and the copy in TCRdb shows in-frame clones only, minus some. Among around 20,000 clones listed, around 80% were seen once. The source was ileum tissue, collected 12 days after intestinal transplant. Receptor source: a human patient who received an intestinal transplant, so some T cells may come from the graft donor.

V usage is TRBV7-2 and J usage is TRBJ1-4; TRBD1 matches at 9 bases. The J segment lost 8 bases and the V segment lost 1 base, leaving 5 bases of the junction unmatched. The length of the CDR3 is 15 residues. CDR1 and CDR2 (germline): SGHTA, FQGNSA. The CDR3 sequence: CASSLVGQGLEKLFF. CDR3 sequence (DNA): TGTGCCAGCAGCTTAGTCGGACAGGGGTTGGAAAAACTGTTTTTT. Full variable domain (missing parts from reference TRBV7-2 and TRBJ1-4): GAGVSQSPSNKVTEKGKDVELRCDPISGHTALYWYRQSLGQGLEFLIYFQGNSAPDKSGLPSDRFSAERTGGSVSTLTIQRTQQEDSAVYLCASSLVGQGLEKLFFGSGTQLSVL.

CDR3 residues: CASSVAGPGSYEQYF. DNA for the CDR3: TGTGCCAGCAGCGTAGCTGGCCCAGGCTCCTACGAGCAGTACTTC. The chain combines TRBV9 with TRBJ2-7; no firm D call. Per germline, CDR1 SGDLS and CDR2 YYNGEE. The CDR3 spans 15 residues. The V end lost 0 bases, the J end lost 0 bases, and 10 bases lay between the germline ends.

As concerns this clone: This sample also contains other DNA sequences that code for the same CDR3. The chain employs TRBV15 and TRBJ2-1, with TRBD2 as a possible D gene (6 bases). The CDR3 runs to 16 residues. Germline-derived CDR1 and CDR2 are LNHNV and YYDKDF (reference sequence). The ends were cut back, 1 base at V and 0 bases at J, with 10 bases in the middle. The CDR3 loop reads CATSRGAGSSYNEQFF. CDR3 nucleotide sequence: TGTGCCACCAGCAGAGGGGCGGGAAGCTCCTACAATGAGCAGTTCTTC.

This clone turned up a few times. This chain joins TRBV28 and TRBJ2-7; D may be TRBD2 (5 bases). Trimming removed 6 bases from V and 4 bases from J, with 10 bases in between. The CDR3 has 12 amino acids. The germline V gene encodes CDR1 MDHEN and CDR2 SYDVKM. CDR3 sequence (DNA): TGTGCCAGCAGAAGCGGTGGGTACGAGCAGTACTTC. It is translated as CASRSGGYEQYF.

This chain uses TRBV6-1 with TRBJ1-2; TRBD1 matches at 10 bases. V dropped 7 bases and J dropped 4; count of bases not matched to a gene: 6. The CDR3 runs to 14 residues. Germline V lookup: CDR1 MNHNS, CDR2 SASEGT. The CDR3 here is CASIWTGGSYGYTF. In DNA form, the CDR3 reads TGTGCCAGCATTTGGACAGGGGGAAGCTATGGCTACACCTTC.

The rearrangement uses TRBV28 and TRBJ2-1; 9 bases align to TRBD1. The J segment lost 3 bases and the V segment lost 6 bases, leaving 0 bases of the junction unmatched. The CDR3 totals 13 residues. CDR1 and CDR2 from the germline V gene are MDHEN and SYDVKM. The CDR3 reads CASRGQGYNEQFF. DNA of the CDR3: TGTGCCAGCAGGGGACAGGGCTACAATGAGCAGTTCTTC. The whole variable domain, remainder taken from reference TRBV28 and TRBJ2-1, is DVKVTQSSRYLVKRTGEKVFLECVQDMDHENMFWYRQDPGLGLRLIYFSYDVKMKEKGDIPEGYSVSREKKERFSLILESASTNQTSMYLCASRGQGYNEQFFGPGTRLTVL.